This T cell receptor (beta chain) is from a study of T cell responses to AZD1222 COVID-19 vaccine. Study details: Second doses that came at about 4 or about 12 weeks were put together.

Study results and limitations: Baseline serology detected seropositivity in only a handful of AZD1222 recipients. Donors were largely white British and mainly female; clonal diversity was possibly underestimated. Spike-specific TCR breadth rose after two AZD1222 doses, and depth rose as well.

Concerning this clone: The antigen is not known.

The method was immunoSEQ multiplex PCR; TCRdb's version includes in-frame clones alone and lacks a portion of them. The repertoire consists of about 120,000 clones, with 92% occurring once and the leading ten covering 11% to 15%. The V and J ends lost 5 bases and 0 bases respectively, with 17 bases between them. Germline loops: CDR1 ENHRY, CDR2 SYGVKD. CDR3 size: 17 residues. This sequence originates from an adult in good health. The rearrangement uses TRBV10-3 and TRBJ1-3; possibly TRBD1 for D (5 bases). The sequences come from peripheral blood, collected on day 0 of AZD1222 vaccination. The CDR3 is CAISPGGTRNSGNTIYF. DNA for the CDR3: TGTGCCATCAGTCCCGGCGGGACTAGAAACTCTGGAAACACCATATATTTT.